This TCR beta chain was recorded in a study of blood T cells in healthy people across ages. Overall study findings and caveats: More naive CD4+ cells and higher diversity marked long-lived donors relative to aged donors.

In germline, CDR1 is MDHEN, CDR2 SYDVKM. With 5 bases removed from V and 8 bases from J, the gap between germline ends came to 18 bases. This CDR3 contains 14 residues. Details on this clonotype: Its antigen is undetermined.

Isolation per sample recovered at least 6.5 million PBMCs. A J-beta primer mix and a sample-barcoded 5' primer were used in a second PCR of about 6 to 12 cycles. MiXCR, applied by TCRdb to the 5' RACE reads, yields one record per CDR3 protein. The repertoire holds about 800,000 distinct CDR3 sequences, 20% to 25% seen once, with under 4% in the top ten. The sample was also linked to a second study, of T cells of mothers and their children.

The sample taken for sequencing was blood. This chain links TRBV28 with TRBJ1-1; possibly TRBD1 for D (6 bases). The source is a boy younger than 18 in good health. The CDR3 loop reads CASSRIQGKGEAFF. CDR3 bases: TGTGCCAGCAGTCGTATACAGGGAAAGGGCGAAGCTTTCTTT.